This T cell receptor beta chain is drawn from a study of blood T cell repertoires in COVID-19 (dated by TCRdb to between 2020 and 2021). About the investigation overall: The collaborator samples originated in the United States, Italy and Spain and spanned the acute and convalescent phases of COVID-19. The repertoires were released in a freely available public database meant as a resource for research on the immune response to SARS-CoV-2. The samples were drawn from the first 160 participants of the ongoing ImmuneRACE study and from 1,200 or so subjects provided by 6 global collaborators. The dataset comprised deeply sampled blood TCRbeta repertoires from subjects exposed to, actively infected with, or recovered from COVID-19. Where available, HLA class I and class II types were obtained from metadata supplied by the sample provider rather than from assay-based typing. A de-identified subject ID, COVID-19 status, age in years and sex were almost always included in the sample metadata. The prospective study material was composed of cDNA or gDNA derived from T cells, B-cell-depleted T cells, or PBMCs. Results the study describes overall, beyond this receptor: How much clinical and demographic metadata was included differed by source and by participant, and the metadata was provided uncurated.

Whole blood was collected in K2EDTA tubes by collaborating institutions according to the institutions' own protocols. For TCRbeta analysis, collaborators shipped samples as frozen whole blood, isolated PBMCs, or DNA extracted from either of those sample types. As for this clone: Which antigen it targets is not known. The input lacks base qualities; no much larger clone sits a single base away.

The cysteine opens and the phenylalanine closes a CDR3 of 13 amino acids. Solely the CDR3 DNA is kept, with 39 bases framed from the first base. According to the germline V gene, CDR1 reads LGHNA and CDR2 reads YSLEER. The V and J ends are trimmed by 6 bases and 3 bases, leaving 11 bases between them. The immunoSEQ Assay, a bias-controlled multiplex PCR, was used to amplify TCRbeta CDR3 regions from genomic DNA. On the study's bioinformatics: Within the assay, amplification of reference gene primers was used to estimate how many nucleated cells each sample contained. To quantify the absolute abundance of each unique TCRbeta CDR3 rearrangement, sequence reads were collapsed and filtered. For each sample, productive Simpson clonality was calculated as the square root of Simpson's diversity index over productive rearrangements. In its TCRdb copy, this immuneACCESS table keeps in-frame sequences only and misses some clones. Where compared with another copy, unresolved V genes explain less than half of these, and the others have no known cause. The V and J calls and clone size were taken over from that table, and D and trimming were inferred from the DNA. Recorded for this sample are hundreds of thousands of clones; over 75% of them occurred a single time. About 0.7% of the sample comes from the top ten.

Sequencing was performed on peripheral blood. Recombination joined TRBV4-3 with TRBJ1-2; the D gene is possibly TRBD1, with 6 bases matching. This clonotype was obtained from a human donor in a cohort sampled during active COVID-19. The base sequence is TGCGCCAGCAGGGGACACGGATACTATGGCTACACCTTC. This yields the protein CASRGHGYYGYTF.